This T cell receptor beta chain comes out of a study of regulatory T cells in long-lasting Graves disease. V was trimmed by 6 bases and J by 2 bases, leaving 7 bases between them. CDR1 is MGHDK and CDR2 is SYGVNS in the germline V gene. The length of the CDR3 is 12 residues. The authors built TCR beta libraries using iRepertoire HTBI primers and Arm-PCR of CDR3 regions. As originally analysed: Samples collectively showed 60 to 75 TRBV and around 15 TRBJ segments. Using its own MiXCR run on the multiplex PCR reads, TCRdb lists one record per CDR3 protein. These V and J calls rely on TCRdb rather than the paper's analysis. The sample contains about 400,000 distinct CDR3 sequences, around 15% of which appear only once. Time point reported: newly diagnosed GD, antithyroid drugs for less than 3 months. PBMC RNA was the source of the TCR library. These data were likewise used in another study, on T cells in Graves' hyperthyroidism and ophthalmopathy.

The sequence derives from a woman aged 18 to 35 with Graves disease. The chain uses TRBV25-1 and TRBJ2-5; D ambiguous. Sequencing was performed on peripheral blood mononuclear cells (PBMCs), taken at new diagnosis, from a patient treated with antithyroid drugs. The CDR3, as DNA: TGTGCCAGCAGAGACATTCAAGAGACCCAGTACTTC. The encoded protein is CASRDIQETQYF.